A selection of T cell receptor beta chains follows, all from one sample in a study of T cells in Graves' hyperthyroidism and ophthalmopathy. TCRdb used MiXCR to reprocess the multiplex PCR reads, holding one entry per CDR3 protein. The sample shows under 350,000 distinct CDR3 sequences, roughly a fifth of them seen only once. Specimen: blood. The source of these receptors is a woman in her forties or fifties with Graves' hyperthyroidism. Each CDR3 is given with its conserved first and last residue. Fields, in order: V gene, D gene, J gene, clone size, CDR3 DNA, CDR3 protein. A D gene is named only where the DNA matches it firmly. Size values are once, few and many counts, or a class for expanded clones, and some rows have none.

v_call: TRBV19
d_call: TRBD2
j_call: TRBJ2-5
clone_size: few
cdr3_nt: TGTGCCAGTAGTATCCTCACTAGCGGGGGGGCCTCAGGGACCCAGTACTTC
cdr3_aa: CASSILTSGGASGTQYF

v_call: TRBV9
d_call: -
j_call: TRBJ1-1
clone_size: -
cdr3_nt: TGTGCCAGCAGCGAGGGGGGACACGAAATATTGAACACTGAAGCTTTCTTT
cdr3_aa: CASSEGGHEILNTEAFF

v_call: TRBV6-2/TRBV6-3
d_call: -
j_call: TRBJ1-1
clone_size: -
cdr3_nt: TGTGCCAGCAGGACGGACACCCCGGGAAACGCTGAAGCTTTCTTT
cdr3_aa: CASRTDTPGNAEAFF

v_call: TRBV11-2
d_call: -
j_call: TRBJ2-7
clone_size: -
cdr3_nt: TGTGCCAGCAGGTACGGGACACTAGCCTACGAGCAGTACTTC
cdr3_aa: CASRYGTLAYEQYF

v_call: TRBV30
d_call: -
j_call: TRBJ2-1
clone_size: -
cdr3_nt: TGTGCCTGGAGTGGGAAAAATGAGCAGTTCTTC
cdr3_aa: CAWSGKNEQFF

v_call: TRBV20-1
d_call: -
j_call: TRBJ1-5
clone_size: -
cdr3_nt: TGCAGTGCTAGAGATCCCCGGGGTAGCAATCAGCCCCAGCATTTT
cdr3_aa: CSARDPRGSNQPQHF

v_call: TRBV5-1
d_call: -
j_call: TRBJ2-1
clone_size: many
cdr3_nt: TGCGCCAGCAGCTTGGGGACAGAGCGGCAGGCCGAGTTCTTC
cdr3_aa: CASSLGTERQAEFF

v_call: TRBV7-6
d_call: TRBD2
j_call: TRBJ2-5
clone_size: many
cdr3_nt: TGTGCCAGCAGCGTTGGATCGGGGGAGGGGGAGACCCAGTACTTC
cdr3_aa: CASSVGSGEGETQYF

v_call: TRBV20-1
d_call: TRBD1
j_call: TRBJ1-6
clone_size: many
cdr3_nt: TGCAGTGCTAGAGAGACAGGGGGGATTTCACCCCTCCACTTT
cdr3_aa: CSARETGGISPLHF

v_call: TRBV30
d_call: TRBD1
j_call: TRBJ1-5
clone_size: few
cdr3_nt: TGTGCCTGGAAAGGGACAGGGAGTCAGCCCCAGCATTTT
cdr3_aa: CAWKGTGSQPQHF

v_call: TRBV9
d_call: TRBD1
j_call: TRBJ2-7
clone_size: few
cdr3_nt: TGTGCCAGCAGCGTAGGAGGGGGCGCTGGTATAGGCGAGCAGTACTTC
cdr3_aa: CASSVGGGAGIGEQYF

v_call: TRBV6-1
d_call: -
j_call: TRBJ2-3
clone_size: few
cdr3_nt: TGTGCCAGCAGCCGGGACTTCGGGGCAGATACGCAGTATTTT
cdr3_aa: CASSRDFGADTQYF

v_call: TRBV7-9
d_call: TRBD2
j_call: TRBJ2-1
clone_size: many
cdr3_nt: TGTGCCAGCAGCTTAACTTCTAGCGGGGGGACCTACAATGAGCAGTTCTTC
cdr3_aa: CASSLTSSGGTYNEQFF

v_call: TRBV20-1
d_call: -
j_call: TRBJ1-5
clone_size: many
cdr3_nt: TGCAGTGCTTCCAGGCAGGGGCCGGGTCAGCCCCAGCATTTT
cdr3_aa: CSASRQGPGQPQHF

v_call: TRBV5-1
d_call: TRBD2
j_call: TRBJ2-1
clone_size: few
cdr3_nt: TGCGCCAGCAGCCCGCTAGCGGGGGGGCCTTTCCATGAGCAGTTCTTC
cdr3_aa: CASSPLAGGPFHEQFF

v_call: TRBV28
d_call: TRBD2
j_call: TRBJ2-3
clone_size: many
cdr3_nt: TGTGCCAGCAGTTCCCCGGGACTACACACAGATACGCAGTATTTT
cdr3_aa: CASSSPGLHTDTQYF

v_call: TRBV27
d_call: TRBD1
j_call: TRBJ2-7
clone_size: many
cdr3_nt: TGTGCCAGCAGGAGGGACAGGGGGCGCCTCGAGCAGTACTTC
cdr3_aa: CASRRDRGRLEQYF

v_call: TRBV30
d_call: TRBD2
j_call: TRBJ2-3
clone_size: few
cdr3_nt: TGTGCCTGGAGACCGACTAGCGTATTCACAGATACGCAGTATTTT
cdr3_aa: CAWRPTSVFTDTQYF

v_call: TRBV20-1
d_call: -
j_call: TRBJ2-1
clone_size: few
cdr3_nt: TGCAGTGCTAGAGACCAGACAGAGAGCTCCTACAATGAGCAGTTCTTC
cdr3_aa: CSARDQTESSYNEQFF

v_call: TRBV10-3
d_call: -
j_call: TRBJ1-2
clone_size: few
cdr3_nt: TGTGCCATCAACGAAGACGGACGCTATGGCTACACCTTC
cdr3_aa: CAINEDGRYGYTF

v_call: TRBV20-1
d_call: -
j_call: TRBJ1-1
clone_size: -
cdr3_nt: TGCAGTGCTAGAGGGGCCCGAGGGGTCAACACTGAAGCTTTCTTT
cdr3_aa: CSARGARGVNTEAFF

v_call: TRBV30
d_call: TRBD1
j_call: TRBJ1-5
clone_size: many
cdr3_nt: TGTGCCTGGGGGCAGGGGGGTCAGCCCCAGCATTTT
cdr3_aa: CAWGQGGQPQHF

v_call: TRBV25-1
d_call: -
j_call: TRBJ1-1
clone_size: many
cdr3_nt: TGTGCCAGCAGTGTGGGGGGGCACACTGAAGCTTTCTTT
cdr3_aa: CASSVGGHTEAFF

v_call: TRBV18
d_call: -
j_call: TRBJ1-1
clone_size: many
cdr3_nt: TGTGCCAGCTCACCACCGCGACGGATTGAAGCTTTCTTT
cdr3_aa: CASSPPRRIEAFF

v_call: TRBV20-1
d_call: TRBD1
j_call: TRBJ2-1
clone_size: -
cdr3_nt: TGCAGTGCTAGTCTCGGACAGGGGGCTTATGAGCAGTTCTTC
cdr3_aa: CSASLGQGAYEQFF

v_call: TRBV11-2
d_call: -
j_call: TRBJ2-2
clone_size: -
cdr3_nt: TGTGCCAGCAGCCCGATTCGGGGCGGGGAGCTGTTTTTT
cdr3_aa: CASSPIRGGELFF

v_call: TRBV20-1
d_call: TRBD1
j_call: TRBJ2-3
clone_size: many
cdr3_nt: TGCAGTGCCCCACCGACAGGGTCCACAGATACGCAGTATTTT
cdr3_aa: CSAPPTGSTDTQYF

v_call: TRBV10-1
d_call: -
j_call: TRBJ1-2
clone_size: many
cdr3_nt: TGCGCCATTCGGACCCATGGGATCTATGGCTACACCTTC
cdr3_aa: CAIRTHGIYGYTF

v_call: TRBV5-4
d_call: -
j_call: TRBJ2-4
clone_size: -
cdr3_nt: TGTGCCAGCAGCGGGGGTGGGACCCGGAACATTCAGTACTTC
cdr3_aa: CASSGGGTRNIQYF

v_call: TRBV7-8
d_call: -
j_call: TRBJ2-7
clone_size: few
cdr3_nt: TGTGCCAGCAGCTCTTCCCTAGAGGGGAGGGGGCGAACAAACGAGCAGTACTTC
cdr3_aa: CASSSSLEGRGRTNEQYF

v_call: TRBV6-1
d_call: -
j_call: TRBJ1-1
clone_size: -
cdr3_nt: TGTGCCAGCAGTAAGGGGGGGAACACTGAAGCTTTCTTT
cdr3_aa: CASSKGGNTEAFF

v_call: TRBV20-1
d_call: -
j_call: TRBJ1-1
clone_size: many
cdr3_nt: TGCAGTGCACTGGGACAGAACACTGAAGCTTTCTTT
cdr3_aa: CSALGQNTEAFF

v_call: TRBV2
d_call: TRBD2
j_call: TRBJ2-3
clone_size: many
cdr3_nt: TGTGCCAGCAGTCGACTAGCGGGTACTATCACAGATACGCAGTATTTT
cdr3_aa: CASSRLAGTITDTQYF

v_call: TRBV20-1
d_call: TRBD1
j_call: TRBJ2-7
clone_size: many
cdr3_nt: TGCAGTGCTTGGGACAGGGGCTACGAGCAGTACTTC
cdr3_aa: CSAWDRGYEQYF

v_call: TRBV29-1
d_call: TRBD1
j_call: TRBJ2-1
clone_size: many
cdr3_nt: TGCAGCGTTGACGAGGCAGGGGGCTCCTACAATGAGCAGTTCTTC
cdr3_aa: CSVDEAGGSYNEQFF

v_call: TRBV5-8
d_call: -
j_call: TRBJ1-1
clone_size: few
cdr3_nt: TGTGCCAGCACCTCGTGGGGACAGAACACTGAAGCTTTCTTT
cdr3_aa: CASTSWGQNTEAFF

v_call: TRBV30
d_call: -
j_call: TRBJ1-3
clone_size: many
cdr3_nt: TGTGTCAGCCCGGGGAATGGAAACACCATATATTTT
cdr3_aa: CVSPGNGNTIYF

v_call: TRBV10-3
d_call: TRBD1
j_call: TRBJ1-1
clone_size: few
cdr3_nt: TGTGCCATCAGGATCGACAGGGGCGGTGAAGCTTTCTTT
cdr3_aa: CAIRIDRGGEAFF

v_call: TRBV3-1
d_call: -
j_call: TRBJ2-5
clone_size: many
cdr3_nt: TGTGCCAGCAGCCTGAGTCTAGTGTGGGAGACCCAGTACTTC
cdr3_aa: CASSLSLVWETQYF

v_call: TRBV27
d_call: TRBD1
j_call: TRBJ2-6
clone_size: few
cdr3_nt: TGTGCCAGCAGTTCTCGAGGGGGCTTTGGGGCCAACGTCCTGACTTTC
cdr3_aa: CASSSRGGFGANVLTF

v_call: TRBV27
d_call: TRBD1
j_call: TRBJ1-1
clone_size: many
cdr3_nt: TGTGCCAGCAGTTTTAAGACAGGGTACATGAACACTGAAGCTTTCTTT
cdr3_aa: CASSFKTGYMNTEAFF

v_call: TRBV5-8
d_call: -
j_call: TRBJ1-3
clone_size: -
cdr3_nt: TGTGCCAGCAGAATACAGGGTAATAGAAACACCATATATTTT
cdr3_aa: CASRIQGNRNTIYF

v_call: TRBV30
d_call: -
j_call: TRBJ2-3
clone_size: many
cdr3_nt: TGTGCCTGGAGTGTTAGTTCTTTCACAGATACGCAGTATTTT
cdr3_aa: CAWSVSSFTDTQYF

v_call: TRBV5-1
d_call: TRBD1
j_call: TRBJ2-7
clone_size: many
cdr3_nt: TGCGCCAGCAGAACCGGGACAGGGGCCTACGAGCAGTACTTC
cdr3_aa: CASRTGTGAYEQYF

v_call: TRBV28
d_call: -
j_call: TRBJ1-2
clone_size: -
cdr3_nt: TGTGCCAGCGGCAGGGGTGGCTACACCTTC
cdr3_aa: CASGRGGYTF

v_call: TRBV4-1
d_call: TRBD2
j_call: TRBJ2-3
clone_size: few
cdr3_nt: TGCGCCAGCAGCCAAGAGACTAGCGCATCAGATACGCAGTATTTT
cdr3_aa: CASSQETSASDTQYF

v_call: TRBV27
d_call: -
j_call: TRBJ2-2
clone_size: few
cdr3_nt: TGTGCCAGCAGTACGACAGACTACACCGGGGAGCTGTTTTTT
cdr3_aa: CASSTTDYTGELFF

v_call: TRBV20-1
d_call: -
j_call: TRBJ1-2
clone_size: many
cdr3_nt: TGCAGTGCCAACACATCCCCGGGGAACTATGGCTACACCTTC
cdr3_aa: CSANTSPGNYGYTF

v_call: TRBV28
d_call: TRBD1
j_call: TRBJ1-5
clone_size: many
cdr3_nt: TGTGCCACTCTACAGGGGTTGAATCAGCCCCAGCATTTT
cdr3_aa: CATLQGLNQPQHF

v_call: TRBV27
d_call: -
j_call: TRBJ2-6
clone_size: few
cdr3_nt: TGTGCCACGAGGAACGCTGGGGCCAACGTCCTGACTTTC
cdr3_aa: CATRNAGANVLTF